This T cell receptor (beta chain) was sequenced during a study of blood T cell repertoires in COVID-19 (TCRdb year 2020). At the level of the whole study: Samples covering the acute and convalescent phases of COVID-19 were provided by collaborators in the United States, Italy and Spain. The repertoires were made available in a free public database intended to serve as a resource for research on the immune response to SARS-CoV-2. Where available, HLA class I and class II types were obtained from metadata supplied by the sample provider rather than from assay-based typing. The samples were drawn from two sources: the first 160 participants of the ongoing ImmuneRACE study, and over 1,000 subjects contributed by 6 global collaborators. The material from the prospective study consisted of cDNA or gDNA derived from T cells, B-cell-depleted T cells, or PBMCs. The sample metadata nearly always contained a de-identified subject ID, COVID-19 status, age in years and sex. The dataset comprised deeply sampled blood TCRbeta repertoires from subjects exposed to, actively infected with, or recovered from COVID-19.

TCRbeta CDR3 regions were amplified from genomic DNA by means of the immunoSEQ Assay, a bias-controlled multiplex PCR. Per the authors' processing: Nucleated cell counts per sample were estimated from amplification of reference gene primers within the assay. To quantify the absolute abundance of each unique TCRbeta CDR3 rearrangement, sequence reads were collapsed and filtered. Productive Simpson clonality was computed per sample as the square root of Simpson's diversity index over productive rearrangements. The table comes from immuneACCESS by way of TCRdb, which keeps in-frame sequences with V and J called. Part of the clones is missing from these tables; in studies checked, under half for an unresolved V gene and the rest for unknown reasons. The DNA gave D and trimming, while V, J and clone size come from that table. In this sample the table shows about 400,000 clones, roughly 90% of which occur a single time. The ten largest clonotypes hold less than 2% of the sample.

V ends up 3 bases short and J 7 bases short, with an unmatched junction base count of 9. The CDR3 has 16 amino acids, counting the end cysteine and phenylalanine. Only the CDR3 portion is preserved as DNA: 48 bases, with reading frame beginning at the first base. Reading the germline V gene gives CDR1 KGHSH and CDR2 LQKENI. This clone was observed many times. The antigen it binds to is not known. No quality values exist for individual bases; no much larger clone is one base distant. The paper's findings and limits, for the study overall: How much clinical and demographic metadata was included differed by source and by participant, and the metadata was provided uncurated.

Participants in the prospective study were enrolled through a virtual design, were aged 18 to 89 years, and lived in under 25 United States geographic areas. In the prospective study, cohorts were assigned on the basis of participant-reported clinical history obtained from a screening survey and a study questionnaire. For ImmuneRACE Cohort 3, a participant was defined as recovered based on two consecutive negative NP/OP PCR tests, clearance by a healthcare professional, or resolution of symptoms. Mobile phlebotomists in the prospective study collected whole blood, serum and a nasopharyngeal or oropharyngeal swab from every participant. Over a 2-month period, participants in the prospective study had the option of providing additional blood draws and questionnaires. Prospective study blood samples were shipped either frozen or at room temperature before DNA extraction.

The V and J genes are TRBV18 and TRBJ1-4, with 9 central nucleotides matching TRBD1. Sequencing was done on a sample of PBMCs or T cells enriched from blood (not recorded which). The TCR originated in a woman aged 25 to 39 who had recovered from COVID-19. The CDR3 corresponds to CASSPRPGQGSEKLFF. The nucleotide sequence reads as follows: TGTGCCAGCTCACCGCGCCCGGGACAGGGTAGTGAAAAACTGTTTTTT. Outside the CDR3, residues come from the reference TRBV18 and TRBJ1-4 proteins, so the full variable domain is: NAGVMQNPRHLVRRRGQEARLRCSPMKGHSHVYWYRQLPEEGLKFMVYLQKENIIDESGMPKERFSAEFPKEGPSILRIQQVVRGDSAAYFCASSPRPGQGSEKLFFGSGTQLSVL.